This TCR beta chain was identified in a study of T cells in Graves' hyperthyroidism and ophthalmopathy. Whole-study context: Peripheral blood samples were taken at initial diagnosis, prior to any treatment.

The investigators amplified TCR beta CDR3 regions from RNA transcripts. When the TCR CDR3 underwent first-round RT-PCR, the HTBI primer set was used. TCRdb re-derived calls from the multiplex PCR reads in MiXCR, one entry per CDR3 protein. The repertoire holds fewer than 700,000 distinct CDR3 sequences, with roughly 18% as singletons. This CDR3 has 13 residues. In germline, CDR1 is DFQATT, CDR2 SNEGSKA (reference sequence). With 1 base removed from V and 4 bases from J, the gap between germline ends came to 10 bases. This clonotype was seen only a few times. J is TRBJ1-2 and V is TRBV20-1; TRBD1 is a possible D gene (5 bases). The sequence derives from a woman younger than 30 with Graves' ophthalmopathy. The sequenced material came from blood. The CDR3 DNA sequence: TGCAGTGCTAGAGTCAGGGCTTCCTATGGCTACACCTTC. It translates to CSARVRASYGYTF.